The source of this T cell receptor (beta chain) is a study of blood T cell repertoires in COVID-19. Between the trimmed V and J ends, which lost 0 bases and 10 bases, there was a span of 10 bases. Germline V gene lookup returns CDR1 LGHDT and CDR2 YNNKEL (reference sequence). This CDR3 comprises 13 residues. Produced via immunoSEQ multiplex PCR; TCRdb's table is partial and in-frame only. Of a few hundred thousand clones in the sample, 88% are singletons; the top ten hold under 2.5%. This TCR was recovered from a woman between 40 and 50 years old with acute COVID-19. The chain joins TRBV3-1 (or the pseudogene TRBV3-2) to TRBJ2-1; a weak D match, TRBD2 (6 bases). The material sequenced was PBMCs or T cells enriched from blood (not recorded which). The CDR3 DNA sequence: TGTGCCAGCAGCCAAGATGTAGCGGACGAGCAGTTCTTC. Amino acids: CASSQDVADEQFF.